What follows is one T cell receptor (beta chain) and its context. TCRdb keeps only in-frame clones here, not all; method: immunoSEQ multiplex PCR. The data hold about 120,000 clones, with roughly 88% observed a single time. The sample is drawn from a study of cytomegalovirus exposure and HLA in healthy donors. Germline V gene lookup returns CDR1 SQVTM and CDR2 ANQGSEA. CDR3 length equals 14 residues. The ends lost 5 bases at V and 2 bases at J; junction bases unmatched: 8. The sequence was obtained from a woman aged 18-29 years in good health and CMV-seropositive. Sequencing input: PBMCs. The V gene is TRBV29-1, the J gene TRBJ1-1; 7 bases are shared with TRBD1. Here the CDR3 reads CSVSRQGPNTEAFF. The CDR3 bases are TGCAGCGTTTCACGACAGGGACCAAACACTGAAGCTTTCTTT.